The sequence of this T cell receptor (beta chain) was determined in a study of blood T cells in healthy people across ages. Then a second PCR, running roughly 7 to 11 cycles, was carried out with a sample-barcoded 5' primer and a J-beta primer mix. MiXCR was run by TCRdb on the 5' RACE reads, yielding one entry per CDR3 protein. The sample yields approximately 900,000 distinct CDR3 sequences, under 35% seen once. Investigators took 9.5 to 10 milliliters of peripheral blood from every donor. The CDR3 is 13 residues long. V dropped 4 bases and J dropped 3 bases, with 6 bases sitting between them. Germline lookup yields CDR1 SGHTA and CDR2 FQGNSA. These data are also associated with another study on T cells of mothers and their children. This second report adds: During the second PCR, the M1S primer introduced sample barcodes along with 2-4 random nucleotides.

The specimen sequenced was blood. This TCR derives from a woman between 40 and 55 years old in good health. The rearrangement uses TRBV7-2 and TRBJ1-4; D not resolved. CDR3 in amino acids: CASSSYPNEKLFF. In nucleotides, the CDR3 is TGTGCCAGCAGCTCCTACCCTAATGAAAAACTGTTTTTT.